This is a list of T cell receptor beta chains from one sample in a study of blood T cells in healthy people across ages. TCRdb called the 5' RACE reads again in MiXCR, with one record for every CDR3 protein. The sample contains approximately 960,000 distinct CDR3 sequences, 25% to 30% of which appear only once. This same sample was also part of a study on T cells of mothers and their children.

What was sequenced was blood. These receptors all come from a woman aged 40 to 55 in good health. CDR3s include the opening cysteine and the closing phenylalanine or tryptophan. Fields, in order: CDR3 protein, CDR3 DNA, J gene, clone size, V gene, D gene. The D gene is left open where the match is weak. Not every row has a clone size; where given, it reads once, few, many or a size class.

CDR3aa: CASSLELGQGETQYF
CDR3nt: TGTGCCAGCAGCTTAGAACTCGGACAGGGGGAGACCCAGTACTTC
j_gene: TRBJ2-5
abundance: .
v_gene: TRBV7-2
d_gene: TRBD1

CDR3aa: CSARTGGFIKDTEAFF
CDR3nt: TGCAGTGCTCGGACAGGGGGTTTTATCAAGGACACTGAAGCTTTCTTT
j_gene: TRBJ1-1
abundance: few
v_gene: TRBV20-1
d_gene: TRBD1

CDR3aa: CSALGRDRGWQPQHF
CDR3nt: TGCAGTGCCCTCGGGAGGGACAGGGGTTGGCAGCCCCAGCATTTT
j_gene: TRBJ1-5
abundance: .
v_gene: TRBV20-1
d_gene: TRBD1

CDR3aa: CASSEEQFYSNQPQHF
CDR3nt: TGTGCCAGCAGTGAGGAGCAGTTCTATAGCAATCAGCCCCAGCATTTT
j_gene: TRBJ1-5
abundance: once
v_gene: TRBV2
d_gene: .

CDR3aa: CSAHRTVLATNEKLFF
CDR3nt: TGCAGTGCTCACCGGACAGTCCTCGCAACTAATGAAAAACTGTTTTTT
j_gene: TRBJ1-4
abundance: .
v_gene: TRBV20-1
d_gene: .

CDR3aa: CASSTLYGTTYNEQFF
CDR3nt: TGTGCCAGCAGTACCCTCTACGGGACGACTTATAATGAGCAGTTCTTC
j_gene: TRBJ2-1
abundance: .
v_gene: TRBV27
d_gene: .

CDR3aa: CASMGTGGDTEAFF
CDR3nt: TGTGCCAGCATGGGGACAGGGGGGGACACTGAAGCTTTCTTT
j_gene: TRBJ1-1
abundance: few
v_gene: TRBV2
d_gene: TRBD1

CDR3aa: CASSGQGARAREKLFF
CDR3nt: TGTGCCAGCTCGGGACAGGGGGCGCGTGCTCGAGAAAAACTGTTTTTT
j_gene: TRBJ1-4
abundance: .
v_gene: TRBV2
d_gene: TRBD1

CDR3aa: CASSHKRQFKNTEAFF
CDR3nt: TGTGCCAGCAGTCACAAACGACAGTTCAAGAACACTGAAGCTTTCTTT
j_gene: TRBJ1-1
abundance: few
v_gene: TRBV27
d_gene: .

CDR3aa: CASSPGQGMSYGYTF
CDR3nt: TGCGCCAGCAGCCCCGGACAGGGAATGAGTTATGGCTACACCTTC
j_gene: TRBJ1-2
abundance: .
v_gene: TRBV4-3
d_gene: TRBD1

CDR3aa: CAWSVNSGETQYF
CDR3nt: TGTGCCTGGAGTGTAAACAGCGGGGAGACCCAGTACTTC
j_gene: TRBJ2-5
abundance: .
v_gene: TRBV30
d_gene: .

CDR3aa: CASSVLALVGEQFF
CDR3nt: TGTGCCAGCAGTGTGCTAGCGCTTGTAGGTGAGCAGTTCTTC
j_gene: TRBJ2-1
abundance: .
v_gene: TRBV27
d_gene: .

CDR3aa: CSVGRGGAGEQYF
CDR3nt: TGCAGCGTTGGTAGAGGGGGCGCAGGGGAGCAGTACTTC
j_gene: TRBJ2-5
abundance: once
v_gene: TRBV29-1
d_gene: TRBD1

CDR3aa: CASSLLRGLERLAKNIQYF
CDR3nt: TGTGCCAGCAGCTTGCTCAGGGGGCTCGAACGCTTAGCCAAAAACATTCAGTACTTC
j_gene: TRBJ2-4
abundance: few
v_gene: TRBV7-9
d_gene: TRBD1

CDR3aa: CASSIQPNTEAFF
CDR3nt: TGTGCCAGTAGTATACAGCCGAACACTGAAGCTTTCTTT
j_gene: TRBJ1-1
abundance: .
v_gene: TRBV19
d_gene: .

CDR3aa: CASSQPGLAGGQEETQYF
CDR3nt: TGCGCCAGCAGCCAACCGGGACTAGCGGGGGGACAAGAAGAGACCCAGTACTTC
j_gene: TRBJ2-5
abundance: many
v_gene: TRBV4-1
d_gene: TRBD2

CDR3aa: CSAPLPGYQETQYF
CDR3nt: TGCAGTGCTCCTCTCCCGGGGTACCAAGAGACCCAGTACTTC
j_gene: TRBJ2-5
abundance: few
v_gene: TRBV20-1
d_gene: .

CDR3aa: CASSHGQGPFSYEQYF
CDR3nt: TGCGCCAGCAGCCACGGACAGGGGCCCTTTTCCTACGAGCAGTACTTC
j_gene: TRBJ2-7
abundance: .
v_gene: TRBV4-1
d_gene: TRBD1

CDR3aa: CASSQFTGSTEAFF
CDR3nt: TGCGCCAGCAGCCAATTTACCGGGAGCACTGAAGCTTTCTTT
j_gene: TRBJ1-1
abundance: many
v_gene: TRBV4-1
d_gene: .

CDR3aa: CASSLDATLAYGYTF
CDR3nt: TGCGCCAGCAGCTTGGATGCCACCTTAGCTTATGGCTACACCTTC
j_gene: TRBJ1-2
abundance: .
v_gene: TRBV5-1
d_gene: .

CDR3aa: CASSQGPPVAGNSYEQYF
CDR3nt: TGTGCCAGCAGCCAAGGACCCCCCGTGGCGGGGAACTCCTACGAGCAGTACTTC
j_gene: TRBJ2-7
abundance: many
v_gene: TRBV3-1
d_gene: .

CDR3aa: CSASVRQNTEAFF
CDR3nt: TGCAGTGCTAGTGTACGGCAGAACACTGAAGCTTTCTTT
j_gene: TRBJ1-1
abundance: .
v_gene: TRBV20-1
d_gene: .

CDR3aa: CATSDRQPHNYGYTF
CDR3nt: TGTGCCACCAGTGACAGACAGCCGCATAACTATGGCTACACCTTC
j_gene: TRBJ1-2
abundance: few
v_gene: TRBV24-1
d_gene: .

CDR3aa: CASSLSPHLGTLHF
CDR3nt: TGTGCCAGCAGTTTATCGCCGCATTTGGGAACCCTCCACTTT
j_gene: TRBJ1-6
abundance: .
v_gene: TRBV27
d_gene: .

CDR3aa: CSVGPLHGNEQFF
CDR3nt: TGCAGCGTTGGACCACTCCACGGGAATGAGCAGTTCTTC
j_gene: TRBJ2-1
abundance: few
v_gene: TRBV29-1
d_gene: .

CDR3aa: CTSSLAGDADTQYF
CDR3nt: TGCACCAGCAGCTTGGCAGGGGATGCAGATACGCAGTATTTT
j_gene: TRBJ2-3
abundance: .
v_gene: TRBV5-1
d_gene: .

CDR3aa: CASSTTLPQGQPQHF
CDR3nt: TGTGCCAGCAGTACGACCCTCCCGCAAGGTCAGCCCCAGCATTTT
j_gene: TRBJ1-5
abundance: few
v_gene: TRBV6-5
d_gene: .

CDR3aa: CASSSAHEQYF
CDR3nt: TGTGCCAGCAGTTCTGCCCACGAGCAGTACTTC
j_gene: TRBJ2-7
abundance: few
v_gene: TRBV28
d_gene: .

CDR3aa: CASSLSGRFEKLFF
CDR3nt: TGTGCCAGCAGTTTATCTGGGCGTTTTGAAAAACTGTTTTTT
j_gene: TRBJ1-4
abundance: .
v_gene: TRBV27
d_gene: .

CDR3aa: CSASQNTEAFF
CDR3nt: TGCAGTGCTAGCCAGAACACTGAAGCTTTCTTT
j_gene: TRBJ1-1
abundance: once
v_gene: TRBV20-1
d_gene: .

CDR3aa: CSVPGGLTDTQYF
CDR3nt: TGCAGTGTCCCCGGGGGGCTAACAGATACGCAGTATTTT
j_gene: TRBJ2-3
abundance: many
v_gene: TRBV20-1
d_gene: .

CDR3aa: CSARTGGQTDTQYF
CDR3nt: TGCAGTGCTAGAACAGGGGGCCAAACAGATACGCAGTATTTT
j_gene: TRBJ2-3
abundance: .
v_gene: TRBV20-1
d_gene: TRBD1

CDR3aa: CASSLGPRGKGNEKLFF
CDR3nt: TGTGCCAGCAGCTTAGGGCCCAGGGGGAAGGGGAATGAAAAACTGTTTTTT
j_gene: TRBJ1-4
abundance: .
v_gene: TRBV7-6
d_gene: TRBD1

CDR3aa: CASSPRSGPGGYTF
CDR3nt: TGTGCCAGCAGCCCTAGGTCAGGCCCAGGGGGCTACACCTTC
j_gene: TRBJ1-2
abundance: .
v_gene: TRBV7-9
d_gene: .

CDR3aa: CASPGTSLVTYEQYF
CDR3nt: TGTGCCAGTCCAGGGACTTCTTTAGTCACCTACGAGCAGTACTTC
j_gene: TRBJ2-7
abundance: .
v_gene: TRBV3-1
d_gene: .

CDR3aa: CASSQPLTNLNTEAFF
CDR3nt: TGTGCCAGCAGCCAGCCTCTGACAAACTTGAACACTGAAGCTTTCTTT
j_gene: TRBJ1-1
abundance: .
v_gene: TRBV7-6
d_gene: .

CDR3aa: CSGLGQNNEQFF
CDR3nt: TGCAGCGGTTTGGGACAAAACAATGAGCAGTTCTTC
j_gene: TRBJ2-1
abundance: many
v_gene: TRBV29-1
d_gene: .

CDR3aa: CASSSEGRGVSGANVLTF
CDR3nt: TGCGCCAGCAGCTCGGAGGGCAGGGGAGTGTCTGGGGCCAACGTCCTGACTTTC
j_gene: TRBJ2-6
abundance: few
v_gene: TRBV5-1
d_gene: .

CDR3aa: CASSLVDRGYEQYF
CDR3nt: TGTGCCAGCAGCTTAGTAGACAGGGGCTACGAGCAGTACTTC
j_gene: TRBJ2-7
abundance: many
v_gene: TRBV7-2
d_gene: TRBD1

CDR3aa: CASSQGQGPNYGYTF
CDR3nt: TGTGCCAGCTCACAGGGACAGGGGCCTAACTATGGCTACACCTTC
j_gene: TRBJ1-2
abundance: .
v_gene: TRBV18
d_gene: TRBD1

CDR3aa: CSVVGETYEQYF
CDR3nt: TGCAGCGTTGTAGGCGAAACCTACGAGCAGTACTTC
j_gene: TRBJ2-7
abundance: .
v_gene: TRBV29-1
d_gene: .

CDR3aa: CASSVGVVGVGSTEAFF
CDR3nt: TGTGCCAGCAGCGTAGGGGTCGTGGGGGTTGGTTCGACTGAAGCTTTCTTT
j_gene: TRBJ1-1
abundance: few
v_gene: TRBV9
d_gene: .